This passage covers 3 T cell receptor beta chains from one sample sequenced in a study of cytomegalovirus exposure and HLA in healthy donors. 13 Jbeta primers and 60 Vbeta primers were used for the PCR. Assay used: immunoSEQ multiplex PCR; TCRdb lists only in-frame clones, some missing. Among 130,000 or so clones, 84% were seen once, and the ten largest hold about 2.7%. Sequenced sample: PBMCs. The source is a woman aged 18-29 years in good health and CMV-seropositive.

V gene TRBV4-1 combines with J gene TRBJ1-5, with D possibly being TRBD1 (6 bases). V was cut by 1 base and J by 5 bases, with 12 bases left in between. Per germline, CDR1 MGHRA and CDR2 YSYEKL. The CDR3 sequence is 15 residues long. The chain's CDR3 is CASSQGNRVDQPQHF. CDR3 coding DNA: TGCGCCAGCAGCCAAGGGAACAGGGTTGATCAGCCCCAGCATTTT.

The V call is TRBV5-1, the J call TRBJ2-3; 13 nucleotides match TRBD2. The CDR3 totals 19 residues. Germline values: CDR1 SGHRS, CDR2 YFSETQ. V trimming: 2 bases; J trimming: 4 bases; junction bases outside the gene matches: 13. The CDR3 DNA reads TGCGCCAGCAGCTTCTGGACTAGCGGGGGCCCGGGTGAAGCAGATACGCAGTATTTT. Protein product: CASSFWTSGGPGEADTQYF.

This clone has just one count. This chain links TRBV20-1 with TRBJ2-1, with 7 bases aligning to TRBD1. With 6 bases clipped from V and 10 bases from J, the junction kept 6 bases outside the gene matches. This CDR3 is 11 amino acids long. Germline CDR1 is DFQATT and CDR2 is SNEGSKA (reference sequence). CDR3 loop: CSARQGKEQFF. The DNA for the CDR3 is TGCAGTGCCAGACAGGGTAAGGAGCAGTTCTTC.